This TCR beta chain originates from a study of blood T cell repertoires in COVID-19. In the study overall: Samples of COVID-19 (acute and convalescent) were obtained from the United States, Italy and Spain.

Trimming cost V 6 bases and J 1 base; bases outside gene matches: 5. This CDR3 is 16 amino acids long. Germline lookup yields CDR1 LNHDA and CDR2 SQIVND (reference sequence). The assay was immunoSEQ multiplex PCR, and TCRdb's table has in-frame clones only and misses some. Counted here are more than 120,000 clones, approximately 84% occurring once; the ten biggest clones make up 4.8%. Material for sequencing was peripheral blood. The genes are TRBV19 and TRBJ2-2; 10 bases match TRBD2. The receptor comes from a human donor in a cohort sampled during active COVID-19. CDR3 protein: CASRPWTSGNTGELFF. CDR3 DNA: TGTGCCAGTAGACCCTGGACTAGCGGGAACACCGGGGAGCTGTTTTTT.